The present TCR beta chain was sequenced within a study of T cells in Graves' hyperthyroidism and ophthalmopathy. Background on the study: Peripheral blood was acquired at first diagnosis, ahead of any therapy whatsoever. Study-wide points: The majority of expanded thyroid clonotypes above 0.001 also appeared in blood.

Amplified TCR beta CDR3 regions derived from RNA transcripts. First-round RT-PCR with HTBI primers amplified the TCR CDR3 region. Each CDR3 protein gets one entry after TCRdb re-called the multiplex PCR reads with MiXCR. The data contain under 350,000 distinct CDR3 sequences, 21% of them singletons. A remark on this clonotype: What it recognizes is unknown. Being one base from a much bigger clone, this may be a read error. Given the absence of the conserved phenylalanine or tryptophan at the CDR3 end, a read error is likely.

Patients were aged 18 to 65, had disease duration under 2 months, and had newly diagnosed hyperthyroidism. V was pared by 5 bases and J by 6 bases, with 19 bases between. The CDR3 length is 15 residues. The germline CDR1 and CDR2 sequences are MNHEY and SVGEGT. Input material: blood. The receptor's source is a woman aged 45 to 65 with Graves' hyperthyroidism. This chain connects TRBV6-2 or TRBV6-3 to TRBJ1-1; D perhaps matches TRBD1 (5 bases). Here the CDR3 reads CASSDHDRRDPEAFS. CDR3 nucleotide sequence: TGTGCCAGCAGTGACCATGACAGACGGGACCCTGAAGCTTTCTCT.